This is a list of T cell receptor beta chains from one sample in a study of identifying expanded T cells in peripheral blood. The data were produced by immunoSEQ multiplex PCR, yet TCRdb's version contains in-frame clones alone and is incomplete. The sample lists tens of thousands of clones; roughly 88% were seen once. The specimen sequenced was blood. Receptor source: a person aged 18 to 75 in good health. CDR3s include the opening cysteine and the closing phenylalanine or tryptophan. D genes are given only for firm matches. Clone size is stated in some rows and not others, as once, few, many or a class when expanded.

TRBV11-1	TRBJ2-7	TRBD1	-	TGTGCCAGCACCTCGGACAGGCTGTCCTACGAGCAGTACTTC	CASTSDRLSYEQYF
TRBV4-2	TRBJ1-2	TRBD1	-	TGTGCCAGCAGCCAAGAGACAGGGTCCTATGGCTACACCTTC	CASSQETGSYGYTF
TRBV15	TRBJ2-1	TRBD2	-	TGTGCCACCAGGACAAACCTAGCGGGGGACTACAATGAGCAGTTCTTC	CATRTNLAGDYNEQFF
TRBV29-1	TRBJ1-2	TRBD1	-	TGCAGCGCCTCAGGGGGAGGACGAGACTATGGCTACACCTTC	CSASGGGRDYGYTF
TRBV28	TRBJ1-1	-	-	TGTGCCAGCAGTTCCTCCGGGGAAGGGTTGAACACTGAAGCTTTCTTT	CASSSSGEGLNTEAFF
TRBV19	TRBJ2-7	TRBD2	-	TGTGCCAGTAGTATCTCCCTGACTAGCGGCTACGAGCAGTACTTC	CASSISLTSGYEQYF
TRBV18	TRBJ2-7	TRBD1	once	TGTGCCAGCTCACCCCGGGGACAGGGGTACGAGCAGTACTTC	CASSPRGQGYEQYF
TRBV7-9	TRBJ2-5	-	-	TGTGCCAGCAGCTTAGAACGGAGCGAACTCCAAGAGACCCAGTACTTC	CASSLERSELQETQYF
TRBV6-6	TRBJ2-5	-	few	TGTGCCAGCAGTTTACGAGGGAGCTATGAGACCCAGTACTTC	CASSLRGSYETQYF
TRBV4-1	TRBJ1-3	-	-	TGCGCCAGCAGCAAAGAAGGGACCAGCTCTGGAAACACCATATATTTT	CASSKEGTSSGNTIYF
TRBV14	TRBJ1-1	TRBD1	-	TGTGCCAGCAGTGAAGACAGGGTGAACACTGAAGCTTTCTTT	CASSEDRVNTEAFF
TRBV13	TRBJ2-1	-	once	TGTGCCAGCAGCCTGGGCGATGAGCAGTTCTTC	CASSLGDEQFF
TRBV28	TRBJ2-7	-	-	TGTGCCAGCAGTTTAGGGGGGAGCTCCTACGAGCAGTACTTC	CASSLGGSSYEQYF
TRBV14	TRBJ2-3	-	-	TGTGCCAGCAGCCAAGCCCCGGGAGTGGGGACAGATACGCAGTATTTT	CASSQAPGVGTDTQYF
TRBV4-1	TRBJ1-5	-	-	TGCGCCAGCAGCTCCCTGACCGGGCCAAATCAGCCCCAGCATTTT	CASSSLTGPNQPQHF
TRBV7-8	TRBJ2-3	TRBD2	-	TGTGCCAGCAGCAAAACTAGCGGGAGAGGAGATACGCAGTATTTT	CASSKTSGRGDTQYF
TRBV30	TRBJ1-1	-	-	TGTGCCTGGAGTGCCCATTCTGAAGCTTTCTTT	CAWSAHSEAFF
TRBV28	TRBJ2-1	TRBD2	-	TGTGCCAGCAGCTTTAGCGGGAGTGAGCAGTTCTTC	CASSFSGSEQFF
TRBV7-9	TRBJ1-4	TRBD1	-	TGTGCCAGCAGCCCTGGACAGGGTAATGAAAAACTGTTTTTT	CASSPGQGNEKLFF
TRBV30	TRBJ1-6	TRBD1	-	TGTGCCTGGAGTCGGTGGGGGACAGGGGCTTCACCCCTCCACTTT	CAWSRWGTGASPLHF
TRBV7-3	TRBJ1-1	-	-	TGTGCCAGCAATCCCGGGGGCAATCTTGAAGCTTTCTTT	CASNPGGNLEAFF
TRBV7-8	TRBJ2-7	TRBD1	-	TGTGCCAGCAGCTTAATGGGACAGGGGGACGAGCAGTACTTC	CASSLMGQGDEQYF
TRBV7-8	TRBJ1-6	TRBD1	-	TGTGCCAGCAGCTCGACCTCGACAGGGGGCTTCTATAATTCACCCCTCCACTTT	CASSSTSTGGFYNSPLHF
TRBV13	TRBJ2-1	TRBD1	once	TGTGCCAGCAGCTTAGTGACAGGGGAGCAGTTCTTC	CASSLVTGEQFF
TRBV6-6	TRBJ2-7	TRBD1	-	TGTGCCAGCAGTTACGTCCGGGACAGCTCCTACGAGCAGTACTTC	CASSYVRDSSYEQYF
TRBV7-3	TRBJ2-5	-	-	TGTGCCAGCAGCTTAACTGGACGACGGGACCAAGAGACCCAGTACTTC	CASSLTGRRDQETQYF
TRBV5-4	TRBJ2-7	TRBD2	-	TGTGCCAGCAGCTTGGGAGCGGGAGGGATCTACGAGCAGTACTTC	CASSLGAGGIYEQYF
TRBV6-5	TRBJ2-7	-	-	TGTGCCAGCAGTTACTCGGGGCCCCCATTCGAGCAGTACTTC	CASSYSGPPFEQYF
TRBV4-1	TRBJ2-7	-	-	TGCGCCAGCAGCCAAGTTCGAGGGTACGAGCAGTACTTC	CASSQVRGYEQYF
TRBV20-1	TRBJ2-3	-	-	TGCAGTGCTAGACATACAGATACGCAGTATTTT	CSARHTDTQYF
TRBV4-1	TRBJ2-7	TRBD2	-	TGCGCCAGCAGCCAAGATCTGACGGGGGGCTACGAGCAGTACTTC	CASSQDLTGGYEQYF
TRBV19	TRBJ2-1	TRBD1	-	TGTGCCAGTAGTATAGCGAGGGGGCAGAGTGAGCAGTTCTTC	CASSIARGQSEQFF
TRBV28	TRBJ2-7	-	-	TGTGCCAGCAGTTTCACGTCCTACGAGCAGTACTTC	CASSFTSYEQYF
TRBV10-3	TRBJ1-3	TRBD1	-	TGTGCCATCAGTTATACAGGGGTCTCTGGAAACACCATATATTTT	CAISYTGVSGNTIYF
TRBV30	TRBJ2-7	-	-	TGTGCCTGGAGTGTAAGCGGAGACTACGAGCAGTACTTC	CAWSVSGDYEQYF
TRBV6-5	TRBJ2-7	TRBD2	-	TGTGCCAGCAGGGCACAGCGGGGTTCCTACGAGCAGTACTTC	CASRAQRGSYEQYF
TRBV10-3	TRBJ2-3	TRBD2	few	TGTGCTCATAGCGGGATCGGCACAGATACGCAGTATTTT	CAHSGIGTDTQYF
TRBV27	TRBJ2-2	-	few	TGTGCCTCCTCCCGGGGGCCCGGGGAGCTGTTTTTT	CASSRGPGELFF
TRBV28	TRBJ2-1	-	-	TGTGCCAGCAGTCGTGGAGGGTTCAATGAGCAGTTCTTC	CASSRGGFNEQFF
TRBV6-5	TRBJ1-5	-	-	TGTGCCAGCAGTAGAGGACGTTCCAATCAGCCCCAGCATTTT	CASSRGRSNQPQHF
TRBV7-3	TRBJ2-3	-	-	TGTGCCAGCAGCTTAGGGGCAGGGGCGGGAAGCACAGATACGCAGTATTTT	CASSLGAGAGSTDTQYF
TRBV7-2	TRBJ1-1	-	-	TGTGCCAGCAGCTTATCAGGGTACACTGAAGCTTTCTTT	CASSLSGYTEAFF